These 10 T cell receptor beta chains were all obtained from the same sample, sequenced in a study of blood T cell repertoires in COVID-19. Using immunoSEQ multiplex PCR, the repertoire was profiled, and TCRdb retains in-frame clones only, with some absent. The sample has approximately 310,000 clones, 70% to 90% seen once. The specimen was PBMCs or T cells enriched from blood (not recorded which). The receptors were gathered from a man between 25 and 39 years old who had recovered from COVID-19.

This sequence joins TRBV19 and TRBJ1-6; D ambiguous. The CDR3 extends over 14 amino acids. Germline V lookup: CDR1 LNHDA, CDR2 SQIVND (reference sequence). V was cut by 5 bases and J by 10 bases, with 15 bases left in between. The CDR3 sequence: CASSRGRVGSPLHF. The CDR3 DNA is TGTGCCAGTAGTCGGGGTCGGGTAGGATCACCCCTCCACTTT.

The chain joins TRBV4-1 to TRBJ2-7; tentative D call: TRBD1 (5 bases). CDR1 MGHRA and CDR2 YSYEKL come from the germline V gene. The germline V and J ends were trimmed by 0 bases and 2 bases, with 11 bases remaining between them. CDR3 length: 15 amino acids. CDR3 bases: TGCGCCAGCAGCCAAGATCCGACAGCAGCCTACGAGCAGTACTTC. Protein product: CASSQDPTAAYEQYF.

The rearrangement joins TRBV25-1 to TRBJ2-2; TRBD1 aligns across 11 bases. The junction had 1 base not matched to a gene; V was cut back by 8 bases and J by 2 bases. The CDR3 is 14 amino acids. Germline V lookup: CDR1 MGHDK, CDR2 SYGVNS. The CDR3: CASRTGGNTGELFF. The CDR3 DNA follows: TGTGCCAGCCGGACAGGGGGCAACACCGGGGAGCTGTTTTTT.

This chain joins TRBV4-3 and TRBJ2-2, with 7 nucleotides matching TRBD2. CDR1 LGHNA and CDR2 YSLEER come from the germline V gene. J gave up 0 bases and V 5 bases, and 3 bases lay outside the gene matches. This CDR3 is built from 15 residues. The CDR3 spells CASSSGDANTGELFF. The CDR3 coding sequence is TGCGCCAGCAGCAGCGGGGACGCGAACACCGGGGAGCTGTTTTTT.

This chain uses TRBV2 with TRBJ1-2; D is unresolved. Germline CDR1 SNHLY, CDR2 FYNNEI. V gave up 6 bases and J gave up 3 bases, with 8 bases separating them. CDR3 size: 12 residues. Written as DNA, the CDR3 is TGTGCCAGCAGGCCCGACTACTATGGCTACACCTTC. Amino acids: CASRPDYYGYTF.

This clone was counted only a few times. This rearrangement joins TRBV12-3 or TRBV12-4 to TRBJ2-7; D perhaps matches TRBD1 (6 bases). The V end was cut by 5 bases, the J end by 4 bases, with 9 bases between. This CDR3 region has 12 residues. The CDR3 loop is CASSTGPYEQYF. The DNA for the CDR3 is TGTGCCAGCAGTACAGGGCCTTACGAGCAGTACTTC.

The chain has TRBV2 and TRBJ2-5; 10 bases align to TRBD2. V trimming: 7 bases; J trimming: 4 bases; junction bases outside the gene matches: 6. The V gene's germline CDR1 is SNHLY and CDR2 FYNNEI. The CDR3 covers 14 residues. The CDR3 region is CASKEAGGRETQYF. DNA of the CDR3: TGTGCCAGCAAGGAAGCGGGGGGGCGAGAGACCCAGTACTTC.

This chain connects TRBV30 to TRBJ2-4; 8 nucleotides align to TRBD1. The germline V gene has CDR1 GTSNPN and CDR2 SVGIG (reference sequence). The CDR3 length is 11 residues. Losses at the gene ends were 0 bases for V and 13 bases for J; bases not matched to a gene: 2. The CDR3 sequence: CAWSVQGVQYF. CDR3 coding DNA: TGTGCCTGGAGTGTACAGGGGGTACAGTACTTC.

The chain couples TRBV27 to TRBJ2-4, with 9 positions matching TRBD1. With V trimmed by 5 bases and J by 4 bases, 0 bases remained unmatched. CDR1 and CDR2 (germline): MNHEY, SMNVEV (reference sequence). This CDR3 is built from 13 residues. The CDR3: CASSGTGKNIQYF. As DNA, the CDR3 is TGTGCCAGCAGTGGGACAGGGAAAAACATTCAGTACTTC.

The V gene is TRBV5-1, the J gene TRBJ1-2; 8 positions agree with TRBD1. From germline, CDR1 is SGHRS and CDR2 YFSETQ. Losses at the gene ends were 1 base for V and 8 bases for J; bases not matched to a gene: 10. There are 15 residues in the CDR3. CDR3 bases: TGCGCCAGCAGCTTGACAGGGGGTATCTATGACGGCTACACCTTC. Translation gives CASSLTGGIYDGYTF. The complete variable domain, with remaining parts taken from reference TRBV5-1 and TRBJ1-2, reads KAGVTQTPRYLIKTRGQQVTLSCSPISGHRSVSWYQQTPGQGLQFLFEYFSETQRNKGNFPGRFSGRQFSNSRSEMNVSTLELGDSALYLCASSLTGGIYDGYTFGSGTRLTVV.